The 32 T cell receptor beta chains in this list originate from one sample, sequenced in a study of blood T cell repertoires in COVID-19. Profiling relied on immunoSEQ multiplex PCR, and the TCRdb table lists in-frame clones only, not all of them. The repertoire includes about 250,000 clones, roughly four fifths of them detected once, and under 5% sits in the top ten. The sequenced sample was peripheral blood. The receptors originated from a man over 45 with active or convalescent COVID-19.

This clone was counted once. The chain joins TRBV30 to TRBJ2-4, with 7 bases matching TRBD1. V was pared by 4 bases and J by 5 bases, with 2 bases of the junction left unmatched. CDR1 is GTSNPN, CDR2 SVGIG, per germline (reference sequence). The CDR3 covers 12 residues. The CDR3 DNA sequence: TGTGCCTGGACCGGGACAGAAAACATTCAGTACTTC. Protein product: CAWTGTENIQYF.

The rearrangement joins TRBV12-3 or TRBV12-4 to TRBJ2-3; no firm D call. V was clipped by 3 bases and J by 0 bases, with 4 bases between them. The CDR3 is 13 residues long. CDR3 sequence: CASSFRSTDTQYF. In DNA, the CDR3 is TGTGCCAGCAGTTTCAGAAGCACAGATACGCAGTATTTT.

The rearrangement uses TRBV19 and TRBJ2-7; 9 bases are shared with TRBD1. Germline loops: CDR1 LNHDA, CDR2 SQIVND (reference sequence). The J segment lost 4 bases and the V segment lost 3 bases, leaving 13 bases of the junction unmatched. This CDR3 has 17 amino acids. The CDR3 loop is CASSINPGQGADYEQYF. The CDR3 bases are TGTGCCAGTAGTATCAATCCGGGACAGGGCGCGGATTACGAGCAGTACTTC.

The CDR3 DNA follows: TGTGCCAGCAGCTTACGGTGGGGAGAGACAGGGACCGGGGAAGCTTTCTTT. Translated: CASSLRWGETGTGEAFF. This rearrangement joins TRBV7-9 to TRBJ1-1; 7 nucleotides line up with TRBD1. Germline values: CDR1 SEHNR, CDR2 FQNEAQ (reference sequence). With 2 bases clipped from V and 8 bases from J, the junction kept 17 bases outside the gene matches. The CDR3 is made up of 17 amino acids.

In DNA, the CDR3 is TGTGCCAGCAGTCGGGACAGCAGAACCCTCCACTTT. Protein product: CASSRDSRTLHF. The chain combines TRBV6-5 with TRBJ1-6; 7 bases align to TRBD1. Trimming removed 5 bases from V and 14 bases from J; junction bases left unmatched: 6. The germline V gene encodes CDR1 MNHEY and CDR2 SVGAGI. The CDR3 sequence is 12 residues long.

The chain combines TRBV19 with TRBJ1-4; TRBD1 matches at 7 bases. Trimming at V came to 6 bases and at J to 0 bases, leaving 19 bases not matched to a gene. Germline CDR1 and CDR2: LNHDA and SQIVND (reference sequence). The CDR3 is made up of 20 amino acids. The CDR3 protein is CASRLERSGQSRATNEKLFF. In nucleotides, the CDR3 is TGTGCCAGTAGGCTGGAAAGATCGGGACAGTCGAGAGCAACTAATGAAAAACTGTTTTTT.

This clone was found a few times. The chain carries TRBV9 and TRBJ2-6, with D possibly TRBD2 on 5 matching bases. V was clipped by 1 base and J by 0 bases, with 14 bases between them. This CDR3 has 18 residues. Per germline, CDR1 SGDLS and CDR2 YYNGEE. CDR3 nucleotide sequence: TGTGCCAGCAGCGTACCGGAGCTAGGAGGCTCTGGGGCCAACGTCCTGACTTTC. This gives the protein CASSVPELGGSGANVLTF.

The chain combines TRBV10-2 with TRBJ2-7; TRBD1 is a possible D gene (6 bases). Per germline, CDR1 WSHSY and CDR2 SAAADI. This CDR3 is 16 amino acids long. Trimming cost V 6 bases and J 2 bases, with 20 bases left between them. CDR3 residues: CASSDPFRGGTYEQYF. CDR3 coding DNA: TGCGCCAGCAGCGACCCCTTTAGAGGGGGTACCTACGAGCAGTACTTC.

The V and J genes are TRBV5-1 and TRBJ1-2; 10 bases are a match to TRBD1. The CDR3 sequence is 14 residues long. CDR1 and CDR2 from the germline V gene are SGHRS and YFSETQ. V lost 7 bases, J lost 5 bases, and 8 bases stayed unmatched. This CDR3 is CASLPRTGGYGYTF. Written as DNA, the CDR3 is TGCGCCAGCCTCCCTAGGACAGGGGGTTATGGCTACACCTTC.

This sequence joins TRBV19 and TRBJ1-5, with a weak D call TRBD1 (6 bases). The V gene's germline CDR1 is LNHDA and CDR2 SQIVND (reference sequence). V was cut by 4 bases and J by 7 bases, with 8 bases left in between. This CDR3 comprises 12 residues. The CDR3 sequence: CASSTGAQPQHF. The CDR3 nucleotides read TGTGCCAGTAGTACAGGGGCCCAGCCCCAGCATTTT.

This sequence joins TRBV3-1 (or the pseudogene TRBV3-2) and TRBJ2-3; perhaps TRBD2 as D (5 bases). With 2 bases removed from V and 6 bases from J, the gap between germline ends came to 15 bases. This CDR3 spans 15 amino acids. Per germline, CDR1 LGHDT and CDR2 YNNKEL (reference sequence). CDR3 nucleotides: TGTGCCAGCAGCCAATCGGTCCCGGAGGTTGATACGCAGTATTTT. Encoded protein: CASSQSVPEVDTQYF.

The chain carries TRBV30 and TRBJ1-2; 9 bases agree with TRBD1. The germline CDR1 and CDR2 sequences are GTSNPN and SVGIG (reference sequence). V lost 3 bases, J lost 7 bases, and 9 bases stayed unmatched. The CDR3 spans 14 residues. The CDR3 sequence: CAWSEGQGTGGYTF. The CDR3 DNA is TGTGCCTGGAGCGAAGGACAGGGGACGGGTGGCTACACCTTC.

Only a few counts were recorded for this clone. This sequence joins TRBV6-5 and TRBJ2-7; TRBD1 aligns across 9 bases. Germline CDR1 reads MNHEY; CDR2 reads SVGAGI. J was trimmed by 3 bases and V by 7 bases; bases with no gene match: 7. This CDR3 contains 14 residues. CDR3 protein: CASIWTGAIYEQYF. CDR3 bases: TGTGCCAGCATTTGGACAGGGGCTATCTACGAGCAGTACTTC.

This chain connects TRBV28 to TRBJ2-1, with 7 bases identical to TRBD1. Germline V CDR1 and CDR2: MDHEN, SYDVKM. V trimming: 10 bases; J trimming: 7 bases; junction bases outside the gene matches: 13. This CDR3 has 14 amino acids. This chain's CDR3 is CATLLGGAGNEQFF. CDR3 bases: TGTGCCACCCTATTAGGGGGCGCAGGTAATGAGCAGTTCTTC.

The gene calls are TRBV4-2 and TRBJ2-1; 13 positions match TRBD2. CDR1 LGHNA and CDR2 YNFKEQ come from the germline V gene. The CDR3 extends over 17 amino acids. J was trimmed by 5 bases and V by 1 base; bases with no gene match: 5. DNA of the CDR3: TGTGCCAGCAGCCAAGTTATAGGACTAGCGGGAGACAATGAGCAGTTCTTC. Its protein product is CASSQVIGLAGDNEQFF.

This chain links TRBV19 with TRBJ2-3, with 10 positions matching TRBD2. With V trimmed by 5 bases and J by 4 bases, 6 bases remained unmatched. Germline-derived CDR1 and CDR2 are LNHDA and SQIVND (reference sequence). This CDR3 is built from 15 residues. The CDR3 DNA reads as TGTGCCAGTAGTTCCCTAGCGGGGGCTTCAGATACGCAGTATTTT. This encodes CASSSLAGASDTQYF.

This rearrangement joins TRBV24-1 to TRBJ2-5, with TRBD1 matching over 8 bases. This CDR3 is built from 15 residues. Trimming took 4 bases from V and 5 from J; bases not matched to a gene: 8. CDR1 is KGHDR, CDR2 SFDVKD, per germline. The CDR3 here is CATSDGQGLSETQYF. The CDR3 nucleotides are TGTGCCACCAGTGACGGACAGGGCCTTAGCGAGACCCAGTACTTC.

This clone was recorded once. The chain links TRBV10-3 to TRBJ1-2; 8 positions agree with TRBD1. The CDR3 contains 14 residues. The junction had 8 bases not matched to a gene; V was cut back by 4 bases and J by 7 bases. Looked up from germline, CDR1 is ENHRY and CDR2 is SYGVKD. The CDR3 region is CAISVLDRAGGYTF. DNA of the CDR3: TGTGCCATCAGTGTCCTGGACAGGGCGGGTGGCTACACCTTC.

This clone was observed a handful of times. The chain couples TRBV7-8 to TRBJ1-1, with D possibly TRBD1 on 6 matching bases. The germline gives CDR1 SGHVS, CDR2 FQNEAQ. This CDR3 is built from 15 residues. V was pared by 0 bases and J by 1 base, with 9 bases between. The DNA of the CDR3 is TGTGCCAGCAGCTTAGCGGGGGCGGGGAACACTGAAGCTTTCTTT. Residues: CASSLAGAGNTEAFF.

J is TRBJ1-5 and V is TRBV7-9; D gene unclear. The CDR3 consists of 12 residues. Trimming removed 5 bases at V and 5 bases at J, with 7 bases between. The germline gives CDR1 SEHNR, CDR2 FQNEAQ (reference sequence). CDR3 nucleotide sequence: TGTGCCAGCAGCAACAGAGATCAGCCCCAGCATTTT. Its protein product is CASSNRDQPQHF. Looking up the rest from reference TRBV7-9 and TRBJ1-5 gives the full variable domain: DTGVSQNPRHKITKRGQNVTFRCDPISEHNRLYWYRQTLGQGPEFLTYFQNEAQLEKSRLLSDRFSAERPKGSFSTLEIQRTEQGDSAMYLCASSNRDQPQHFGDGTRLSIL.

J is TRBJ1-1 and V is TRBV11-2; unclear D gene. Between the trimmed V and J ends, which lost 5 bases and 0 bases, there was a span of 10 bases. The length of the CDR3 is 14 residues. Germline-derived CDR1 and CDR2 are SGHAT and FQNNGV. The CDR3: CASSRLSLNTEAFF. CDR3 nucleotides: TGTGCCAGCAGCCGCCTTAGTTTGAACACTGAAGCTTTCTTT.

In this sample, this clone turned up a few times. The rearrangement links TRBV7-9 to TRBJ1-5; no clear D. This CDR3 region has 12 residues. The V end was cut by 1 base, the J end by 11 bases, with 9 bases between. Looked up from germline, CDR1 is SEHNR and CDR2 is FQNEAQ (reference sequence). The CDR3, as DNA: TGTGCCAGCAGCTTAGGTAGGGAGACCCAGCATTTT. Protein: CASSLGRETQHF.

The chain links TRBV5-6 to TRBJ2-2; D not resolved. With 4 bases removed from V and 9 bases from J, the gap between germline ends came to 13 bases. Germline V CDR1 and CDR2: SGHDT, YYEEEE. CDR3 size: 13 residues. CDR3 in amino acids: CASSPVSVRELFF. The CDR3 nucleotides read TGTGCCAGCAGCCCCGTCTCGGTCCGGGAGCTGTTTTTT.

In its sample, this clone was seen once. This rearrangement joins TRBV25-1 to TRBJ2-7; 9 nucleotides match TRBD1. V gave up 6 bases and J gave up 7 bases; unmatched junction bases: 10. The germline V gene has CDR1 MGHDK and CDR2 SYGVNS. The CDR3 has 14 amino acids. In nucleotides, the CDR3 is TGTGCCAGCAGCCAGAACAGGGGGCCTAGGGAGCAGTACTTC. Translation gives CASSQNRGPREQYF.

The chain has TRBV7-6 and TRBJ2-6, with 8 bases lining up with TRBD1. With 1 base clipped from V and 1 base from J, the junction kept 9 bases outside the gene matches. The germline CDR1 and CDR2 sequences are SGHVS and FNYEAQ. This CDR3 comprises 19 residues. The CDR3 spells CASSLGATGALSGANVLTF. The DNA for the CDR3 is TGTGCCAGCAGCTTAGGGGCGACAGGGGCCCTTTCTGGGGCCAACGTCCTGACTTTC. The full variable domain, with the rest looked up from reference TRBV7-6 and TRBJ2-6, is GAGVSQSPRYKVTKRGQDVALRCDPISGHVSLYWYRQALGQGPEFLTYFNYEAQQDKSGLPNDRFSAERPEGSISTLTIQRTEQRDSAMYRCASSLGATGALSGANVLTFGAGSRLTVL.

CDR3 sequence: CSAGWAGNTEAFF. CDR3 nucleotide sequence: TGCAGCGCCGGGTGGGCGGGGAACACTGAAGCTTTCTTT. J is TRBJ1-1 and V is TRBV29-1; D uncertain. Germline loops: CDR1 SQVTM, CDR2 ANQGSEA. Trimming took off 7 bases at V and 1 base at J, with 13 bases between the two ends. This CDR3 has 13 residues.

The chain uses TRBV13 and TRBJ2-1, with D tentatively TRBD1 (5 bases). This CDR3 has 13 residues. Trimming shortened V by 4 bases and J by 8 bases, and 12 bases separated the two germline ends. Germline V lookup: CDR1 PRHDT, CDR2 FYEKMQ (reference sequence). The CDR3 bases are TGTGCCAGCAGCTCTCAGGGTGAGGATGAGCAGTTCTTC. This codes for CASSSQGEDEQFF.

This clone came up a few times. The chain recombines TRBV7-2 with TRBJ1-2; D gene uncertain. Germline values: CDR1 SGHTA, CDR2 FQGNSA. Trimming pared 6 bases from V and 4 bases from J, leaving 15 bases between. The CDR3 contains 14 residues. Here the CDR3 DNA reads TGTGCCAGCAGGGACCCTGGACGGGGCTATGGCTACACCTTC. Translated, it gives CASRDPGRGYGYTF.

The V and J genes are TRBV4-1 and TRBJ1-3; possibly TRBD1 for D (6 bases). Germline V lookup: CDR1 MGHRA, CDR2 YSYEKL. Trimming left V 4 bases short and J 0 bases short, with 10 bases between. This CDR3 is built from 15 residues. CDR3 bases: TGCGCCAGCAGCCTCGACAGGTTCTCTGGAAACACCATATATTTT. It is translated as CASSLDRFSGNTIYF.

The rearrangement links TRBV30 to TRBJ1-1; no clear D gene. The CDR3 is made up of 15 amino acids. CDR1 is GTSNPN and CDR2 is SVGIG in the germline V gene (reference sequence). V lost 3 bases to trimming and J lost 4 bases, with 18 bases between them. As DNA, the CDR3 is TGTGCCTGGAGGGCCACCGGGGATTGGGTCACTGAAGCTTTCTTT. This gives the protein CAWRATGDWVTEAFF.

This chain links TRBV2 with TRBJ2-6, with D unclear. Germline CDR1 reads SNHLY; CDR2 reads FYNNEI. The length of the CDR3 is 14 residues. The V end was cut by 5 bases, the J end by 0 bases, with 5 bases between. CDR3 DNA: TGTGCCAGCAGTCTTTTCTCTGGGGCCAACGTCCTGACTTTC. Protein sequence: CASSLFSGANVLTF. Full variable domain (missing parts from reference TRBV2 and TRBJ2-6): EPEVTQTPSHQVTQMGQEVILRCVPISNHLYFYWYRQILGQKVEFLVSFYNNEISEKSEIFDDQFSVERPDGSNFTLKIRSTKLEDSAMYFCASSLFSGANVLTFGAGSRLTVL.

The J gene is TRBJ1-3, the V gene TRBV2; 7 bases map to TRBD1. The V gene end was trimmed by 7 bases and the J gene end by 2 bases; junction bases not matched to a gene: 5. In germline, CDR1 is SNHLY, CDR2 FYNNEI. The CDR3 spans 14 residues. The CDR3, as DNA: TGTGCCAGCACGGCACAGGGGACTGGAAACACCATATATTTT. Amino acid sequence: CASTAQGTGNTIYF.